Sequencing of this T cell receptor beta chain was carried out in a study of beta chain features in type 1 diabetes. Study results and limitations: Type 1 diabetes patients showed a moderate but significant shortening of TCRB CDR3s in all four CD4+ subsets.

Sequencing targeted expressed TCRB transcripts, as all isolated RNA had been reverse transcribed. The protocol was immunoSEQ multiplex PCR, while the TCRdb copy is restricted to in-frame clones and leaves out a portion. The sample has about 110,000 clones, roughly 43% seen once; the top ten hold more than 0.06%. The CDR3 covers 18 residues. The V and J ends lost 3 bases and 6 bases, in that order; junction bases with no gene match: 15. Germline CDR1 and CDR2: SGDLS and YYNGEE. Comment on this clone: Its target is unknown.

The receptor was isolated from a woman under 30 in good health. The rearrangement joins TRBV9 to TRBJ2-3; 11 nucleotides line up with TRBD2. Sequenced material: stem cell memory CD4+ T cells from blood. This chain's CDR3 is CASSAYRLAGFGMDTQYF. The DNA for the CDR3 is TGTGCCAGCAGCGCATACCGACTAGCGGGATTTGGGATGGATACGCAGTATTTT.